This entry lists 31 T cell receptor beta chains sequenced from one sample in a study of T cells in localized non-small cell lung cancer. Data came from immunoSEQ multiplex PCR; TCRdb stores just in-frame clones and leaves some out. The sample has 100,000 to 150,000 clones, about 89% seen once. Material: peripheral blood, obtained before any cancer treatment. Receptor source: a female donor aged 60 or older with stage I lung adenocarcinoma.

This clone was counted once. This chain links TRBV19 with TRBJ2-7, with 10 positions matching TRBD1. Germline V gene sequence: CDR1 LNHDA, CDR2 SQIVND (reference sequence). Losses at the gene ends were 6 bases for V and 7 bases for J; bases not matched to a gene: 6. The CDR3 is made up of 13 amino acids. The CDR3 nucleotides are TGTGCCAGTAGGAGACAGGGGGCACGGGAGCAGTACTTC. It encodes CASRRQGAREQYF.

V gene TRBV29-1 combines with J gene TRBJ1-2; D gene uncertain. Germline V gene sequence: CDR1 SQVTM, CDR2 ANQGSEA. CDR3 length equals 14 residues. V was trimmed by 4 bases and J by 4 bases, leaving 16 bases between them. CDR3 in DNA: TGCAGCGTTGCCCTAGGTTTGGATGTCTATGGCTACACCTTC. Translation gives CSVALGLDVYGYTF.

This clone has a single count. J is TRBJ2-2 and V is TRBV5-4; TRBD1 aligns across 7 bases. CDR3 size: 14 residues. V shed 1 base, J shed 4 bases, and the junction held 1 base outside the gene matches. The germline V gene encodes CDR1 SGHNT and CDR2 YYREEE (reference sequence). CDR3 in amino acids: CASSLNRGTGELFF. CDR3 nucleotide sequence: TGTGCCAGCAGCTTGAACAGGGGCACCGGGGAGCTGTTTTTT.

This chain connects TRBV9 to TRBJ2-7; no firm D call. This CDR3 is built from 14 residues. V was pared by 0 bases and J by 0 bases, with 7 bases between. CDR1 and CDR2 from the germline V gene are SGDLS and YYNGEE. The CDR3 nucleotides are TGTGCCAGCAGCGTAGGGGTTCGCTCCTACGAGCAGTACTTC. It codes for CASSVGVRSYEQYF.

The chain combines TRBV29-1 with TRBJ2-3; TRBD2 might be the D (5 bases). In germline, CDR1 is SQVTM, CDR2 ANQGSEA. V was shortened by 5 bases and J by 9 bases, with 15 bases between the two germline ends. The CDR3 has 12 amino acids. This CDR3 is CSVSLAFGTQYF. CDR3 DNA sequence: TGCAGCGTTAGTCTAGCCTTCGGAACGCAGTATTTT.

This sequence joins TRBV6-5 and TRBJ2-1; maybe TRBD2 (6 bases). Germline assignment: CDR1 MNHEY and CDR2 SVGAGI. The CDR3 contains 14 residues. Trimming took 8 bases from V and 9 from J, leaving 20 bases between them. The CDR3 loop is CASWRRDRRIEQFF. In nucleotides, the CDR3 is TGTGCCAGCTGGAGGCGGGATAGACGAATTGAGCAGTTCTTC.

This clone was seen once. The CDR3 loop is CASSFPGQGTEAFF. CDR3 sequence (DNA): TGTGCCAGCAGCTTCCCGGGACAGGGCACTGAAGCTTTCTTT. The chain carries TRBV7-8 and TRBJ1-1; 9 bases fit TRBD1. V shed 3 bases and J 4 bases; nucleotides not matched to a gene: 3. CDR1 and CDR2 from the germline V gene are SGHVS and FQNEAQ. The CDR3 totals 14 residues.

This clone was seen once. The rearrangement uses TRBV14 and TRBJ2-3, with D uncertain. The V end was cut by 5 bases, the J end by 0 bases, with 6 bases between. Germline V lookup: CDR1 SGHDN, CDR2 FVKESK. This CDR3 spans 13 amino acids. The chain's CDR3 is CASSAASTDTQYF. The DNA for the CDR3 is TGTGCCAGCAGCGCAGCTAGCACAGATACGCAGTATTTT.

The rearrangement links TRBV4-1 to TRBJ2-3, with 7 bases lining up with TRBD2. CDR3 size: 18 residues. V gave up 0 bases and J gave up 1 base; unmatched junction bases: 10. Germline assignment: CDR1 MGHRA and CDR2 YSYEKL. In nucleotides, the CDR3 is TGCGCCAGCAGCCAAGATGCGGGAGTTTCGGGGGGCACAGATACGCAGTATTTT. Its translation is CASSQDAGVSGGTDTQYF.

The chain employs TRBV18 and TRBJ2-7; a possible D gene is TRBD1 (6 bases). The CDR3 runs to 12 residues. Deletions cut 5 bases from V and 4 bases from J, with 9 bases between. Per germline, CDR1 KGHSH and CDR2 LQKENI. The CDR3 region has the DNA TGTGCCAGCTCATCAACAGGGTACGAGCAGTACTTC. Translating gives CASSSTGYEQYF.

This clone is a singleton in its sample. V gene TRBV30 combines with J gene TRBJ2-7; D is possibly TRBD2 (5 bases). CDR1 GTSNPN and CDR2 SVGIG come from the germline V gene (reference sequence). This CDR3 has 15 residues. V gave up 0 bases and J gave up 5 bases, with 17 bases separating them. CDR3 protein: CAWSVFGGRVNEQYF. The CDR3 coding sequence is TGTGCCTGGAGTGTATTCGGTGGGAGAGTAAACGAGCAGTACTTC. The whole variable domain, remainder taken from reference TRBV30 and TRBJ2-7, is SQTIHQWPATLVQPVGSPLSLECTVEGTSNPNLYWYRQAAGRGLQLLFYSVGIGQISSEVPQNLSASRPQDRQFILSSKKLLLSDSGFYLCAWSVFGGRVNEQYFGPGTRLTVT.

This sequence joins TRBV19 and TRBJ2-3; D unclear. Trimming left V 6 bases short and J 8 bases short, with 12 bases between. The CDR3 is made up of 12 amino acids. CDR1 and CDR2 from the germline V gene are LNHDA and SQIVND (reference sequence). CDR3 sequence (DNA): TGTGCCAGTAGGCTCGACCTCACTACGCAGTATTTT. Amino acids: CASRLDLTTQYF.

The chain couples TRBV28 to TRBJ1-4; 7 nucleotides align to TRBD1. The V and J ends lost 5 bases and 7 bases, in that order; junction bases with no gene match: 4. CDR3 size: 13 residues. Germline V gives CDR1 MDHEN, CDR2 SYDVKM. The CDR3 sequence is CASSLTGPEKLFF. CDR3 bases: TGTGCCAGCAGTCTGACAGGGCCTGAAAAACTGTTTTTT.

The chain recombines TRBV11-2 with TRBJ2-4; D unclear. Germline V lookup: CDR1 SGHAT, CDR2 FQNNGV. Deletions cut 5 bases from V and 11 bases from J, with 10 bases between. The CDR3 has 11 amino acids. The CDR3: CASSPKTVQYF. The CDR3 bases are TGTGCCAGCAGCCCCAAGACTGTTCAGTACTTC.

In DNA, the CDR3 is TGTGCCAGCAACAAGCGGGAGGGCTTCGTGGCAGAGACCCAGTACTTC. It encodes CASNKREGFVAETQYF. The chain links TRBV5-6 to TRBJ2-5, with 10 positions matching TRBD2. The CDR3 has 16 amino acids. Germline V CDR1 and CDR2: SGHDT, YYEEEE. V dropped 6 bases and J dropped 4; count of bases not matched to a gene: 12.

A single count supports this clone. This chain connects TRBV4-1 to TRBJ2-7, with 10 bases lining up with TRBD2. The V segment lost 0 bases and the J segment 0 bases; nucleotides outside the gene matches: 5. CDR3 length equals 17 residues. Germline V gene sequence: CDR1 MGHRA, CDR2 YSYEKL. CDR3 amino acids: CASSQEVLAGSSYEQYF. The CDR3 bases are TGCGCCAGCAGCCAAGAAGTACTAGCGGGAAGCTCCTACGAGCAGTACTTC.

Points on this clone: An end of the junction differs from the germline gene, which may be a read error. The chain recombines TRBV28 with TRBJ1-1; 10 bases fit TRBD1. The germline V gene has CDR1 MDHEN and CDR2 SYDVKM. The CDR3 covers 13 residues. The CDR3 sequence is CASTMPGQGKNVF. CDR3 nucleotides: TGTGCCAGCACCATGCCGGGACAGGGGAAAAACGTCTTT.

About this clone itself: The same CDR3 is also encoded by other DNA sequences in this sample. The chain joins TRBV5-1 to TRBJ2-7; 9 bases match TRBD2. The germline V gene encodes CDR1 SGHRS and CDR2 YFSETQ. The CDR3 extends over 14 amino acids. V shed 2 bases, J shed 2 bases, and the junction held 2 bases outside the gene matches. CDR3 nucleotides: TGCGCCAGCAGCTTAGCGGGAGGAACCTACGAGCAGTACTTC. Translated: CASSLAGGTYEQYF.

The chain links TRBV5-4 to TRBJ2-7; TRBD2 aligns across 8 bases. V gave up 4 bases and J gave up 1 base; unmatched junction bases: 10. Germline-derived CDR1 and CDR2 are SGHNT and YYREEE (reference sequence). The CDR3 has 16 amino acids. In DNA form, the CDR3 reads TGTGCCAGCAGCGGGGATGGAGCGGGAGAATCCTACGAGCAGTACTTC. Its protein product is CASSGDGAGESYEQYF.

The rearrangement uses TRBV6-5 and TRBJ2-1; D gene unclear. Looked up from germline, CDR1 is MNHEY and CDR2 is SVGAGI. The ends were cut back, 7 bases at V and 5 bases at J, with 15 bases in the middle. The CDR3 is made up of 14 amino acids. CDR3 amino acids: CASTTLSRDNEQFF. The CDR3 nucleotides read TGTGCCAGCACTACCCTATCCCGGGACAATGAGCAGTTCTTC.

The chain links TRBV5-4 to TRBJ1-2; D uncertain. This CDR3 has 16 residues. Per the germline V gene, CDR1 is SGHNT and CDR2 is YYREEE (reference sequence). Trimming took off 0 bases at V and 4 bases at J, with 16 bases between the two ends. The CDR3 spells CASSLDRSAYSYGYTF. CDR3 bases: TGTGCCAGCAGCTTGGACCGCAGCGCGTACAGCTATGGCTACACCTTC.

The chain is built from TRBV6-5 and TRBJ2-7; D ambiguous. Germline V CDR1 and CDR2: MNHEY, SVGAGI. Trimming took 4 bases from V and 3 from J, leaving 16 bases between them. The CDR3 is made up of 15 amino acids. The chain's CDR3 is CASSSIGLPNYEQYF. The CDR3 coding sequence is TGTGCCAGCAGTTCTATTGGCCTACCCAACTACGAGCAGTACTTC.

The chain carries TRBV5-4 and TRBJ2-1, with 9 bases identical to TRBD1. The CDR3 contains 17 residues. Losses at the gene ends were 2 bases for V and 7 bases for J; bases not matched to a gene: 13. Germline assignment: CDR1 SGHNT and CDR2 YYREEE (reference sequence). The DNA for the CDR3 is TGTGCCAGCAGCTTAAAGAAACCGGGACAGGGAAGGAATGAGCAGTTCTTC. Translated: CASSLKKPGQGRNEQFF.

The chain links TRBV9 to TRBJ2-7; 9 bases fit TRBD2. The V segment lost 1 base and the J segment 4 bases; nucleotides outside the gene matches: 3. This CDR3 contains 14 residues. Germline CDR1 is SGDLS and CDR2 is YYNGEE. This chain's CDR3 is CASSVSAGGYEQYF. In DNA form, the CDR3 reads TGTGCCAGCAGCGTATCTGCGGGAGGGTACGAGCAGTACTTC.

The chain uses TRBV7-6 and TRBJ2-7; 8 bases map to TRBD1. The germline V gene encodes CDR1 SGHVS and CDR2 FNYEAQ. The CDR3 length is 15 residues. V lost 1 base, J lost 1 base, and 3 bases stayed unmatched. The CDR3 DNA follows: TGTGCCAGCAGCTTAGTGCAGGGGGCTTCCTACGAGCAGTACTTC. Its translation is CASSLVQGASYEQYF.

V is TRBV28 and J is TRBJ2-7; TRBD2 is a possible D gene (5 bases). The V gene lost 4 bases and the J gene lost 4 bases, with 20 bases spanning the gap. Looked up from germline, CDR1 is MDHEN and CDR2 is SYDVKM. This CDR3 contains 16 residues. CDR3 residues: CASSSVRRGLPYEQYF. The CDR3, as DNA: TGTGCCAGCAGTTCCGTTCGGCGAGGGTTACCTTACGAGCAGTACTTC.

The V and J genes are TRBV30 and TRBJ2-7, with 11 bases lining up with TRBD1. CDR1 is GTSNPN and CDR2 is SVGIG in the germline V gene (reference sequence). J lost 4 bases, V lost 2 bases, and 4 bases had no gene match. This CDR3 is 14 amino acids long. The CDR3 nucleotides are TGTGCCTGGAGTCGGACAGGGGGCAAGTACGAGCAGTACTTC. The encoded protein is CAWSRTGGKYEQYF.

In nucleotides, the CDR3 is TGCGCCAGCAGCGCCCCGGAGGGGGATACGCAGTATTTT. Translation: CASSAPEGDTQYF. The V and J genes are TRBV5-1 and TRBJ2-3; D is possibly TRBD2 (6 bases). CDR3 length: 13 amino acids. Germline V gene sequence: CDR1 SGHRS, CDR2 YFSETQ. V was cut by 4 bases and J by 6 bases, with 12 bases left in between. Variable domain in full (rest from reference TRBV5-1 and TRBJ2-3): KAGVTQTPRYLIKTRGQQVTLSCSPISGHRSVSWYQQTPGQGLQFLFEYFSETQRNKGNFPGRFSGRQFSNSRSEMNVSTLELGDSALYLCASSAPEGDTQYFGPGTRLTVL.

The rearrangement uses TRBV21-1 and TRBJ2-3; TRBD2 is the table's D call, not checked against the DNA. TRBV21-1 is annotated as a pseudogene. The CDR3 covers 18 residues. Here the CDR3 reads CASSKVETSGTSTDTQYF. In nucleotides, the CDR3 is TGTGCCAGCAGCAAAGTAGAGACTAGCGGGACGAGCACAGATACGCAGTATTTT.

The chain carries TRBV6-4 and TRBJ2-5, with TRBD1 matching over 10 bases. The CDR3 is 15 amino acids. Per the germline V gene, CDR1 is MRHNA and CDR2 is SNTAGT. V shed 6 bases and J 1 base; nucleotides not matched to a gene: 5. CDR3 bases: TGTGCCAGCAGGACCCGGGACAGGGGCCAAGAGACCCAGTACTTC. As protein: CASRTRDRGQETQYF.

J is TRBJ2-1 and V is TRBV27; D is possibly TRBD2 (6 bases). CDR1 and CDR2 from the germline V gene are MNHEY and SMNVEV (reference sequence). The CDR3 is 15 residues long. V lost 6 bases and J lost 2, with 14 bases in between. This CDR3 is CASRYGGYAYNEQFF. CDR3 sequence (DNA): TGTGCCAGCAGGTACGGGGGATACGCCTACAATGAGCAGTTCTTC.